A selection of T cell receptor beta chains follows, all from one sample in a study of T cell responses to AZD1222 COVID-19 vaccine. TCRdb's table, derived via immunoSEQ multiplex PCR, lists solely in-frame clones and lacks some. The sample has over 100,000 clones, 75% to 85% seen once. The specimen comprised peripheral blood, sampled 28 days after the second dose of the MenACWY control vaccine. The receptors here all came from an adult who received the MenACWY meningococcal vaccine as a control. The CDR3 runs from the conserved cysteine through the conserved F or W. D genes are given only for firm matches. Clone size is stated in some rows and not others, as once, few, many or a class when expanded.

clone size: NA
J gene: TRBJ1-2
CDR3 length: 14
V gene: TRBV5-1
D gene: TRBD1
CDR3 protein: CASSLGQGSYGYTF
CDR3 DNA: TGCGCCAGCAGCTTGGGACAGGGGAGCTATGGCTACACCTTC

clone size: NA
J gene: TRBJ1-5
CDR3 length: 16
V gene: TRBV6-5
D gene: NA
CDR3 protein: CASSYQKPPSNQPQHF
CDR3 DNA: TGTGCCAGCAGTTACCAGAAGCCGCCGAGCAATCAGCCCCAGCATTTT

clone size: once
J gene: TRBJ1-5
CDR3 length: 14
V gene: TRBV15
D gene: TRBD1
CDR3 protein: CATGEGQRNQPQHF
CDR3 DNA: TGTGCCACCGGGGAGGGACAGCGCAATCAGCCCCAGCATTTT

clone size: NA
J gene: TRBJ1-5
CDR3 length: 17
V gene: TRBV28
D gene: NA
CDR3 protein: CASSRGRVQDFYQPQHF
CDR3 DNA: TGTGCCAGCAGCCGAGGACGGGTACAGGACTTTTATCAGCCCCAGCATTTT

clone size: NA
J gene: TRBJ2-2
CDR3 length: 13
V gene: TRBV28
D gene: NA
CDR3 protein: CASSLTDTGELFF
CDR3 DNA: TGTGCCAGCAGTTTGACAGACACCGGGGAGCTGTTTTTT

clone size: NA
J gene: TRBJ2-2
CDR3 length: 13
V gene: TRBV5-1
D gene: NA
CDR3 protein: CASSLIASGELFF
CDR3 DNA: TGCGCCAGCAGCTTGATCGCGAGCGGGGAGCTGTTTTTT

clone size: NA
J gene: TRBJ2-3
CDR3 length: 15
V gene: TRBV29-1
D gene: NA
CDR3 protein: CSATRGPGGTDTQYF
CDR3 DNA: TGCAGCGCTACAAGGGGGCCGGGGGGCACAGATACGCAGTATTTT

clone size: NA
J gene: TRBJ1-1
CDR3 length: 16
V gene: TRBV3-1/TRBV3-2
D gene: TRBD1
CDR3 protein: CASRPNGQTGGTEAFF
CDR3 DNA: TGTGCCAGCAGACCCAATGGCCAGACAGGGGGCACTGAAGCTTTCTTT

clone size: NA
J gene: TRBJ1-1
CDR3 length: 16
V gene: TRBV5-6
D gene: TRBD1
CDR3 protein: CASSLVGRGQGTEAFF
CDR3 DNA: TGTGCCAGCAGCTTGGTTGGCAGGGGGCAGGGCACTGAAGCTTTCTTT

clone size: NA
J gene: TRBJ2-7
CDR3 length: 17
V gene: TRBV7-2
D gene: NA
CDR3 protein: CASSSIEGAFTRYEQYF
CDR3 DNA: TGTGCCAGCAGCTCAATAGAAGGGGCATTCACTCGGTACGAGCAGTACTTC

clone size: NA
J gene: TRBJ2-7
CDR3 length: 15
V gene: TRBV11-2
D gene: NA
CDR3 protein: CASSPAYGGSYEQYF
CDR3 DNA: TGTGCCAGCAGCCCGGCTTATGGGGGATCCTACGAGCAGTACTTC

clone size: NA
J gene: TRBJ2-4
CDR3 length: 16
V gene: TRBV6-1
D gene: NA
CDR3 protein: CASSEVSSLAKNIQYF
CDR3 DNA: TGTGCCAGCAGTGAAGTCAGCTCCCTAGCCAAAAACATTCAGTACTTC

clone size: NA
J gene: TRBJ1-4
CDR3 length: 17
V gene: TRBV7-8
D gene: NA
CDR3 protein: CASSRTSSGLTGEKLFF
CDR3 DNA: TGTGCCAGCAGCCGAACTAGCTCAGGGTTGACGGGAGAAAAACTGTTTTTT

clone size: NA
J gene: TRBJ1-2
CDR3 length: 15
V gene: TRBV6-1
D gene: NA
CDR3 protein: CASSEEAGFGKWYTF
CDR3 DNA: TGTGCCAGCAGTGAAGAAGCGGGGTTTGGGAAGTGGTACACCTTC

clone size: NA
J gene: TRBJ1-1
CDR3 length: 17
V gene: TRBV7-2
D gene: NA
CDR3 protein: CASSSDRAGVGNTEAFF
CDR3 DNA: TGTGCCAGCAGCTCGGATCGCGCAGGGGTGGGGAACACTGAAGCTTTCTTT

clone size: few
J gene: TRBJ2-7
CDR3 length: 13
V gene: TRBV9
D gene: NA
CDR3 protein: CASSVGGGTEQYF
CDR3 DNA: TGTGCCAGCAGCGTAGGTGGCGGGACGGAGCAGTACTTC

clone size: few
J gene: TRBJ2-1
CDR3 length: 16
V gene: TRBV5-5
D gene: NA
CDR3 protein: CASSSGDGGPDNEQFF
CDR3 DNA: TGTGCCAGCAGCTCGGGGGATGGAGGGCCTGACAATGAGCAGTTCTTC

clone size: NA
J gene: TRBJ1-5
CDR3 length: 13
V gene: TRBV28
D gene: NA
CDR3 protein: CASSLFGGQPQHF
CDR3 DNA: TGTGCCAGCAGTTTATTTGGTGGGCAGCCCCAGCATTTT

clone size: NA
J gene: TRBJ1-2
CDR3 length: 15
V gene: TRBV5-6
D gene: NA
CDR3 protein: CASSLGLWGDYGYTF
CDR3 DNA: TGTGCCAGCAGCTTGGGTCTTTGGGGTGACTATGGCTACACCTTC

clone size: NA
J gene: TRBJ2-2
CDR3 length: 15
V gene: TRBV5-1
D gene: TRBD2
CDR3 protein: CASSSIAGGAGELFF
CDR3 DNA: TGCGCCAGCAGCTCCATAGCGGGGGGCGCCGGGGAGCTGTTTTTT

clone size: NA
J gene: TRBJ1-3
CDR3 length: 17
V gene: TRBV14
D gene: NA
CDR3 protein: CASSQSDTGWLRNTIYF
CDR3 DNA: TGTGCCAGCAGCCAATCTGACACAGGGTGGCTGAGAAACACCATATATTTT

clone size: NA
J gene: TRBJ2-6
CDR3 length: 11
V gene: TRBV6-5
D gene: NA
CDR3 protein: CASTGANVLTF
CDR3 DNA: TGTGCCAGCACAGGGGCCAACGTCCTGACTTTC

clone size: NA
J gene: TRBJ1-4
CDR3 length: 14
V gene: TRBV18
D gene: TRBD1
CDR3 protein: CASSRQGTNEKLFF
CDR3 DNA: TGTGCCAGCTCACGACAGGGAACTAATGAAAAACTGTTTTTT

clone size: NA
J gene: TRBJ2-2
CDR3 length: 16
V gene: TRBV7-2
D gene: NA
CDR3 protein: CASSKGRSSGTGELFF
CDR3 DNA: TGTGCCAGCAGCAAGGGGAGGTCTTCGGGCACCGGGGAGCTGTTTTTT

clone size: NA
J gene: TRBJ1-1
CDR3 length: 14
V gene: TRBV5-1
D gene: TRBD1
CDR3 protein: CASSPGQGGSSAFF
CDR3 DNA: TGCGCCAGCAGCCCCGGACAGGGAGGGTCTTCGGCTTTCTTT

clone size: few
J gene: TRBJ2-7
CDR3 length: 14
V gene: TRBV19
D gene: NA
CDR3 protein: CASMFRVGSYEQYF
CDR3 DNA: TGTGCCAGTATGTTCCGGGTAGGCTCCTACGAGCAGTACTTC

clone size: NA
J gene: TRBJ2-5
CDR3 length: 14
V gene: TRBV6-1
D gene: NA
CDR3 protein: CASSEGQAHETQYF
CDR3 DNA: TGTGCCAGCAGTGAAGGGCAGGCCCATGAGACCCAGTACTTC

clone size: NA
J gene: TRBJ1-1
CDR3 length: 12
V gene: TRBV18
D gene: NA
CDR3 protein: CASSTVNTEAFF
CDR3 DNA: TGTGCCAGCTCCACGGTGAACACTGAAGCTTTCTTT

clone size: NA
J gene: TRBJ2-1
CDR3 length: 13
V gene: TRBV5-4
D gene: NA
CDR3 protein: CASSLVGTNEQFF
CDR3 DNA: TGTGCCAGCAGCTTGGTTGGGACAAATGAGCAGTTCTTC

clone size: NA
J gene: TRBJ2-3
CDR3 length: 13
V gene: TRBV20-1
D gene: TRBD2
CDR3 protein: CSASGGGRDTQYF
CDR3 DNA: TGCAGTGCTAGTGGCGGGGGGAGGGATACGCAGTATTTT

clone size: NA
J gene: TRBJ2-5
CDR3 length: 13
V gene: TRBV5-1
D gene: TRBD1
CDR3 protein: CASSRGQGDTQYF
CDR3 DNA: TGCGCCAGCAGCCGCGGACAGGGTGATACCCAGTACTTC

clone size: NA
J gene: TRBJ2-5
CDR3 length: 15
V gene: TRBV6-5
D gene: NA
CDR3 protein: CASSASRGQYETQYF
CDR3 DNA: TGTGCCAGCAGCGCTAGCAGGGGACAATACGAGACCCAGTACTTC

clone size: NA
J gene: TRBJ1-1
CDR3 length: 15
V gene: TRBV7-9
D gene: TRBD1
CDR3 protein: CASSSGQGGNTEAFF
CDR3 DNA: TGTGCCAGCAGCTCGGGACAGGGCGGGAACACTGAAGCTTTCTTT

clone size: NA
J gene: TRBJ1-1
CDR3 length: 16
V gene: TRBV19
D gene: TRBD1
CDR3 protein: CASTLGVDRGNTEAFF
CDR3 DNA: TGTGCCAGTACCCTGGGGGTGGACAGGGGTAACACTGAAGCTTTCTTT

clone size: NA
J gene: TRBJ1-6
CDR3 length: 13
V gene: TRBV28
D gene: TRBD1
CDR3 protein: CASTGTGISPLHF
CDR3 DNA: TGTGCCAGTACCGGGACAGGGATTTCACCCCTCCACTTT

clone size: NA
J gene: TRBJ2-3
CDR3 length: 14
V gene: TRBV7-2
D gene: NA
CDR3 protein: CASSLHPSTDTQYF
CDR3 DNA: TGTGCCAGCAGCTTACACCCTTCCACAGATACGCAGTATTTT

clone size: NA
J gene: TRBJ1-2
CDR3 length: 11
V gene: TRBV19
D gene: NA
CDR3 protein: CASSINRGYTF
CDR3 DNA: TGTGCCAGTAGTATTAATCGTGGCTACACCTTC

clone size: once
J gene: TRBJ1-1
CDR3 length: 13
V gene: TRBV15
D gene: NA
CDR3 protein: CATSRLSEFRAFF
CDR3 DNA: TGTGCCACCAGCAGACTGTCAGAGTTTCGAGCTTTCTTT

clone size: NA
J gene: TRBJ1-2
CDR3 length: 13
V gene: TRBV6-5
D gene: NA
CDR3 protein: CASSTRTVYGYTF
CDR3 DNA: TGTGCCAGCAGTACCAGGACAGTCTATGGCTACACCTTC

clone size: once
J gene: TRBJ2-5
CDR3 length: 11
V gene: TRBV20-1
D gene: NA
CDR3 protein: CSASNGETQYF
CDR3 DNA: TGCAGTGCTAGCAATGGGGAGACCCAGTACTTC

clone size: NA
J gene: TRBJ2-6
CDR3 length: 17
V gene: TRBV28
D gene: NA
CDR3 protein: CASSFGEFSSGANVLTF
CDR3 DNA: TGTGCCAGCAGTTTTGGGGAATTTAGCTCTGGGGCCAACGTCCTGACTTTC

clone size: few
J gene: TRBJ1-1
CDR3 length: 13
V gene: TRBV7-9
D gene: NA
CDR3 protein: CASSVQGGTEAFF
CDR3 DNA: TGTGCCAGCAGCGTACAGGGCGGCACTGAAGCTTTCTTT

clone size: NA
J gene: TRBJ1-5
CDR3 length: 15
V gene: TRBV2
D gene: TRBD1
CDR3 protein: CASRIQGGGNQPQHF
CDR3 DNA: TGTGCCAGCAGGATACAGGGGGGTGGCAATCAGCCCCAGCATTTT

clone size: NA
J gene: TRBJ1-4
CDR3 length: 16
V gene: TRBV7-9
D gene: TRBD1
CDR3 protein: CASSRPSRQGGEKLFF
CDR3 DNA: TGTGCCAGCAGCCGACCATCCCGACAGGGGGGCGAAAAACTGTTTTTT

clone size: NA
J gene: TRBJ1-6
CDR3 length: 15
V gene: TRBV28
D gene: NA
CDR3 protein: CASSLWGSPNSPLHF
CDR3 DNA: TGTGCCAGCAGTTTATGGGGAAGTCCTAATTCACCCCTCCACTTT

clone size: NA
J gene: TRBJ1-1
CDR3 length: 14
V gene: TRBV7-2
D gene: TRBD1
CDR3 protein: CASRPTGVGTEAFF
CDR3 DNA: TGTGCCAGCAGACCTACAGGGGTGGGCACTGAAGCTTTCTTT

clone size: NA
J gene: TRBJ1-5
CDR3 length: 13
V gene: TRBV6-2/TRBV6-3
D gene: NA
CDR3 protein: CASSYLGNQPQHF
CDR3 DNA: TGTGCCAGCAGTTATTTGGGGAATCAGCCCCAGCATTTT

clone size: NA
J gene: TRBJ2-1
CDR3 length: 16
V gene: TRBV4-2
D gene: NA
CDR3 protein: CASSQDMSGIGNEQFF
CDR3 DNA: TGTGCCAGCAGCCAAGATATGTCAGGGATCGGCAATGAGCAGTTCTTC

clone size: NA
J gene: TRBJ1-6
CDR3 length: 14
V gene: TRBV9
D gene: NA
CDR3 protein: CASSGGESHSPLHF
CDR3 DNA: TGTGCCAGCAGCGGAGGGGAAAGTCATTCACCCCTCCACTTT

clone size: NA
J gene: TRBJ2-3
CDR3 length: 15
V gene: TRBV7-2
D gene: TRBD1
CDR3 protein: CASSLTGDLEDTQYF
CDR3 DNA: TGTGCCAGCAGCTTGACAGGGGACCTAGAAGATACGCAGTATTTT

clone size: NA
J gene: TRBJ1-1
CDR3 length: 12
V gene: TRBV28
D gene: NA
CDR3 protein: CASSSSARGAFF
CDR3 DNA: TGTGCCAGCAGTTCAAGCGCCAGGGGAGCTTTCTTT

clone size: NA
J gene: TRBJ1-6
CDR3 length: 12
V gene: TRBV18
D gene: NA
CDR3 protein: CASSQGNSPLHF
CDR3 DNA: TGTGCCAGCTCACAGGGTAATTCACCCCTCCACTTT

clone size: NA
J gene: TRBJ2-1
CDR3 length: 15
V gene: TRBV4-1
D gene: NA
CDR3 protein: CASSHRSGTTNEQFF
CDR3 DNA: TGCGCCAGCAGCCATCGGAGCGGGACAACCAATGAGCAGTTCTTC

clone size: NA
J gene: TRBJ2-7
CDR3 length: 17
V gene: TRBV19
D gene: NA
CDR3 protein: CASSRVWTDTLSYEQYF
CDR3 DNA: TGTGCCAGTAGTCGGGTTTGGACGGACACCCTATCCTACGAGCAGTACTTC

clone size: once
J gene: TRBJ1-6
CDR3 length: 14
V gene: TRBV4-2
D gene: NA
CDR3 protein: CASSQGQDNSPLHF
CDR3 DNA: TGTGCCAGCAGCCAAGGCCAGGATAATTCACCCCTCCACTTT

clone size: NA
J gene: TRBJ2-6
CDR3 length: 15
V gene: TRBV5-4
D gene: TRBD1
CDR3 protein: CASSLDRAGANVLTF
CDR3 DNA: TGTGCCAGCAGCCTCGACAGGGCTGGGGCCAACGTCCTGACTTTC

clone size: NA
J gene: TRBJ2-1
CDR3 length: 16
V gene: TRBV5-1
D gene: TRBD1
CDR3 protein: CASSLQGGQGYNEQFF
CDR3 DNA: TGCGCCAGCAGCTTACAGGGGGGTCAGGGTTACAATGAGCAGTTCTTC

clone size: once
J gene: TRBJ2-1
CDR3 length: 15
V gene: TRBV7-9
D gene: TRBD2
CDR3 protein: CASRAGGPPYNEQFF
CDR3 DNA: TGTGCCAGCAGAGCGGGGGGGCCCCCCTACAATGAGCAGTTCTTC

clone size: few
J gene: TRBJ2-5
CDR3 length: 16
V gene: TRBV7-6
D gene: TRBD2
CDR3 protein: CASSSTLAGGAETQYF
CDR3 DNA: TGTGCCAGCAGCTCTACCCTAGCGGGGGGCGCAGAGACCCAGTACTTC